The clone carrying this T cell receptor (beta chain) was counted at least ten times. What it binds is not known. This sample stems from a study of T cell repertoires in cytomegalovirus infection. Study background: Through public TCR beta signatures, both CMV infection and matching HLA type were indicated.

TCRdb used MiXCR to reprocess the reads, holding one entry per CDR3 protein. The table records about 300,000 distinct CDR3 sequences, about 9.2% of them present only once. Germline V gene data show CDR1 as MNHNS and CDR2 as SASEGT. Trimming shortened V by 7 bases and J by 6 bases, and 16 bases separated the two germline ends. This CDR3 spans 15 amino acids. Study-wide results and caveats: In two of eight donors, the top clonotype was HLA-C-restricted CMV-specific. Cumulative frequency of public TCR beta families picked out carriers of CMV plus the relevant HLA.

Specimen: PBMCs. The sequence was obtained from a human donor in good health (CMV status not recorded). Some clones in this sample may be carry-over from other donors' samples. V usage is TRBV6-1 and J usage is TRBJ1-6; D uncertain. The CDR3 sequence is CASTSRSSGNSPLHF. In DNA form, the CDR3 reads TGTGCCAGCACCTCGAGGTCCAGCGGTAATTCACCCCTCCACTTT.